The source of this T cell receptor (beta chain) is a study of blood T cells in healthy people across ages. Sample-barcoded 5' priming and a J-beta primer mix drove a second PCR of about 7 to 11 cycles. TCRdb redid the calling of the 5' RACE reads with MiXCR, one entry per CDR3 protein. The profile shows 1.5 million to 1.9 million distinct CDR3 sequences, 40% to 45% of them singletons. Notes on this clonotype: One end of the junction does not line up with germline, which may come from a read error.

The germline V gene encodes CDR1 SGHAT and CDR2 FQNNGV. CDR3 length: 13 residues. This TCR came from a woman in her late teens or twenties in good health. The chain is built from TRBV11-2 and TRBJ1-1; D gene unclear. The specimen was blood. CDR3: CASGLASNTEAFF. The DNA for the CDR3 is TGTGCCAGCGGCTTAGCCTCCAACACTGAAGCTTTCTTT.